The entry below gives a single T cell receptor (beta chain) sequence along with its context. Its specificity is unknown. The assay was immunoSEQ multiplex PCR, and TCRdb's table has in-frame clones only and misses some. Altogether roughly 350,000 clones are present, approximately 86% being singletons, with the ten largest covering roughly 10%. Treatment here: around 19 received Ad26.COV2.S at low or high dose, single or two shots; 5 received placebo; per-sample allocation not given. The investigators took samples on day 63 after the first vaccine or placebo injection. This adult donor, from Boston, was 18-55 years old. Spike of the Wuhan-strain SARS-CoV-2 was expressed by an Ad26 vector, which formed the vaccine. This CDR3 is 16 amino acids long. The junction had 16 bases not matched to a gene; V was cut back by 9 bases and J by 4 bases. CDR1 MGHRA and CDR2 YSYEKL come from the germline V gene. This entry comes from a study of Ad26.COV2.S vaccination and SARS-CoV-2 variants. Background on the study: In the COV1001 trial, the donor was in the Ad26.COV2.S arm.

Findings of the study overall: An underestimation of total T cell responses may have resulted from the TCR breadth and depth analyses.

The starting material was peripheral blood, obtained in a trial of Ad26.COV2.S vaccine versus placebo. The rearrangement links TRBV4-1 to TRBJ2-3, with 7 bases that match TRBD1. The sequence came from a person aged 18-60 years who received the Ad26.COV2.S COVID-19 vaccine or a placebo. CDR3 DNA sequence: TGCGCCAGAGACGTTCAGAAGGGGGCCTTCGCAGATACGCAGTATTTT. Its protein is CARDVQKGAFADTQYF.